In its sample, the clone carrying this T cell receptor (beta chain) was seen a few times. Antigen specificity is unknown. CDR3 length: 17 residues. The ends were cut back, 3 bases at V and 0 bases at J, with 15 bases in the middle. The V gene's germline CDR1 is DFQATT and CDR2 SNEGSKA (reference sequence). The data stem from a study of post-analysis software for immune sequencing data. Study observations and caveats: The study found TRBV5-6, TRBV5-1 and TRBV20-1 among roughly 5 TRBV segments more frequent in patients than controls.

Every TCR beta cDNA library bore unique molecular identifiers. MiXCR, applied by TCRdb to the PCR reads, yields one record per CDR3 protein. This table has around 250,000 distinct CDR3 sequences, less than 40% appearing once. The chain joins TRBV20-1 to TRBJ1-6, with D possibly matching TRBD1 (6 bases). Material for sequencing was blood. The origin of this receptor is a girl aged 5 to 17 with multiple sclerosis. The DNA for the CDR3 is TGCAGTGCTAGGGCCCCCCTGACAGGCTCCTATAATTCACCCCTCCACTTT. Amino acid sequence: CSARAPLTGSYNSPLHF.